The 16 T cell receptor beta chains below were found in one sample sequenced in a study of T cell repertoires in cytomegalovirus infection. These receptors have no identified antigens. TCRdb independently ran MiXCR on the reads; one entry per CDR3 protein. The sample consists of around 570,000 distinct CDR3 sequences, roughly 42% of them appearing once. This material consisted of cultured PBMCs, taken from culture after CMV antigen stimulation. Receptors originate from a human donor in good health (CMV status not recorded). Some clones in this sample may be carry-over from other donors' samples.

V gene TRBV20-1 combines with J gene TRBJ2-3; tentative D call: TRBD1 (6 bases). The CDR3 length is 14 residues. Germline V gene data show CDR1 as DFQATT and CDR2 as SNEGSKA (reference sequence). In nucleotides, the CDR3 is TGCAAGGGGGTTGATCTAGCTGGCACAGATACGCAGTATTTT. Protein sequence: CKGVDLAGTDTQYF.

This clonotype appeared a few times. The gene calls are TRBV27 and TRBJ2-3; 7 bases match TRBD1. CDR3 length: 14 residues. Unmatched junction bases numbered 6, after V lost 8 bases and J lost 1 base. The germline V gene has CDR1 MNHEY and CDR2 SMNVEV (reference sequence). The CDR3 DNA sequence: TGTGCCAGCCACAGGGGCCGGGGCACAGATACGCAGTATTTT. Amino acids: CASHRGRGTDTQYF.

The table lists this clonotype with a few counts. The CDR3 loop is CASSHTLEVDEQYF. The DNA for the CDR3 is TGTGCCAGCAGCCATACGCTAGAGGTCGACGAGCAGTACTTC. The V and J genes are TRBV4-2 and TRBJ2-7, with D unresolved. From germline, CDR1 is LGHNA and CDR2 YNFKEQ. The CDR3 sequence is 14 residues long. The ends were cut back, 3 bases at V and 5 bases at J, with 14 bases in the middle.

V and J are TRBV9 and TRBJ2-1, with 7 bases fitting TRBD1. The V gene end was trimmed by 0 bases and the J gene end by 3 bases; junction bases not matched to a gene: 3. CDR3 length equals 15 residues. Germline-derived CDR1 and CDR2 are SGDLS and YYNGEE. CDR3 sequence: CASSVGQGFYNEQFF. The DNA of the CDR3 is TGTGCCAGCAGCGTAGGACAGGGTTTCTACAATGAGCAGTTCTTC.

This chain links TRBV11-2 with TRBJ2-1, with D maybe TRBD1 (5 bases). The CDR3 has 16 amino acids. Trimming removed 5 bases from V and 8 bases from J, with 22 bases in between. Per the germline V gene, CDR1 is SGHAT and CDR2 is FQNNGV. CDR3 nucleotide sequence: TGTGCCAGCAGCCAAGGGGCAGGGATCCGATGGGATGAGCAGTTCTTC. Translating it yields CASSQGAGIRWDEQFF. Full variable domain (outside the CDR3, taken from reference TRBV11-2 and TRBJ2-1): EAGVAQSPRYKIIEKRQSVAFWCNPISGHATLYWYQQILGQGPKLLIQFQNNGVVDDSQLPKDRFSAERLKGVDSTLKIQPAKLEDSAVYLCASSQGAGIRWDEQFFGPGTRLTVL.

The chain is built from TRBV7-6 and TRBJ1-1, with a possible D match to TRBD1 (5 bases). CDR3 size: 13 residues. V was pared by 1 base and J by 10 bases, with 13 bases between. Germline-derived CDR1 and CDR2 are SGHVS and FNYEAQ. The CDR3 DNA sequence: TGTGCCAGCAGCTTAGGAAGTCACGGGGGAGCTTTCTTT. Protein: CASSLGSHGGAFF.

This clonotype was seen a handful of times. The gene calls are TRBV11-2 and TRBJ2-3, with D perhaps TRBD1 or TRBD2 (6 bases each). The V and J ends lost 5 bases and 1 base respectively, with 16 bases between them. Germline lookup yields CDR1 SGHAT and CDR2 FQNNGV. CDR3 length: 16 amino acids. The CDR3 protein is CASSLRGGFGTDTQYF. Here the CDR3 DNA reads TGTGCCAGCAGCCTCAGGGGAGGTTTCGGCACAGATACGCAGTATTTT. Filled out from reference TRBV11-2 and TRBJ2-3, the complete variable domain reads EAGVAQSPRYKIIEKRQSVAFWCNPISGHATLYWYQQILGQGPKLLIQFQNNGVVDDSQLPKDRFSAERLKGVDSTLKIQPAKLEDSAVYLCASSLRGGFGTDTQYFGPGTRLTVL.

The chain couples TRBV5-1 to TRBJ1-2; maybe TRBD1 (5 bases). Germline V gene lookup returns CDR1 SGHRS and CDR2 YFSETQ. V dropped 0 bases and J dropped 9 bases, with 12 bases sitting between them. The CDR3 has 13 residues. CDR3 DNA sequence: TGCGCCAGCAGCTTGGGGCAGGGCGAAAGCTACACCTTC. Translated, it gives CASSLGQGESYTF.

The rearrangement joins TRBV5-4 to TRBJ2-5; 7 positions agree with TRBD1. This CDR3 spans 14 amino acids. Germline V CDR1 and CDR2: SGHNT, YYREEE (reference sequence). The ends lost 4 bases at V and 4 bases at J; junction bases unmatched: 7. The CDR3 spells CASSRQGGGETQYF. CDR3 sequence (DNA): TGTGCCAGCAGCCGACAAGGGGGCGGAGAGACCCAGTACTTC.

This clonotype was observed a handful of times. The rearrangement joins TRBV4-1 to TRBJ2-1; D uncertain. CDR1 MGHRA and CDR2 YSYEKL come from the germline V gene. Trimming removed 3 bases from V and 7 bases from J, with 10 bases in between. CDR3 length: 13 residues. CDR3: CASSHEMGNEQFF. In nucleotides, the CDR3 is TGCGCCAGCAGCCACGAAATGGGGAATGAGCAGTTCTTC.

The gene calls are TRBV25-1 and TRBJ2-3; 9 positions match TRBD2. J was trimmed by 2 bases and V by 7 bases; bases with no gene match: 19. Germline V gene data show CDR1 as MGHDK and CDR2 as SYGVNS. This CDR3 has 19 amino acids. CDR3 nucleotides: TGTGCCAGCACATTCAAAGTGCATGACAGCGGGGGGCCCACAGATACGCAGTATTTT. Its translation: CASTFKVHDSGGPTDTQYF.

This clonotype was picked up a small number of times. The chain has TRBV7-2 and TRBJ1-1; D gene ambiguous. Deletions cut 3 bases from V and 4 bases from J, with 6 bases between. The CDR3 sequence is 12 residues long. Germline values: CDR1 SGHTA, CDR2 FQGNSA. This CDR3 reads CASSFASTEAFF. The CDR3, as DNA: TGTGCCAGCAGCTTTGCAAGCACTGAAGCTTTCTTT.

V is TRBV12-3 or TRBV12-4 and J is TRBJ2-1; 11 bases line up with TRBD2. CDR3 length equals 19 residues. V was pared by 2 bases and J by 4 bases, with 13 bases of the junction left unmatched. CDR3 amino acids: CASSLKGGLAGGSYNEQFF. CDR3 in DNA: TGTGCCAGCAGTTTAAAGGGGGGGCTAGCGGGGGGCTCATACAATGAGCAGTTCTTC.

The chain has TRBV6-2 or TRBV6-3 and TRBJ2-7; 12 nucleotides match TRBD2. Trimming removed 5 bases from V and 5 bases from J; junction bases left unmatched: 19. Germline V gives CDR1 MNHEY, CDR2 SVGEGT. CDR3 length equals 19 residues. The CDR3 region is CASSQTRLILAGGPDEQYF. In nucleotides, the CDR3 is TGTGCCAGCAGTCAAACCCGCCTAATACTAGCGGGAGGACCAGACGAGCAGTACTTC.

The chain recombines TRBV23-1 with TRBJ2-5; D may be TRBD1 (6 bases). TRBV23-1 carries the ORF label, with uncertain function. Trimming removed 7 bases from V and 1 base from J, with 19 bases in between. This CDR3 contains 16 residues. The CDR3: CASKGESPIVQETQYF. CDR3 sequence (DNA): TGCGCCAGCAAGGGGGAATCCCCGATTGTCCAAGAGACCCAGTACTTC.

The chain uses TRBV4-1 and TRBJ1-2; no definite D call. The CDR3 consists of 14 residues. Trimming took off 2 bases at V and 8 bases at J, with 15 bases between the two ends. Germline lookup yields CDR1 MGHRA and CDR2 YSYEKL. The CDR3 region has the DNA TGCGCCAGCAGCCAAAGTTCGGGGATTTTCGGCTACACCTTC. It is translated as CASSQSSGIFGYTF.